This record covers a single TCR beta chain. In its sample, this clonotype was seen a few times. Its antigen remains undetermined. No qualities accompany the bases; no much larger clone lies one base away. From a lookup of the germline V gene, CDR1 and CDR2 are SGHVS and FQNEAQ. The CDR3, cysteine through phenylalanine, is 17 amino acids long. The only DNA kept is the CDR3, 51 bases in frame from the first base. V ends up 1 base short and J 3 bases short, with an unmatched junction base count of 12. This specimen belongs to a study of T cells in Graves' hyperthyroidism and ophthalmopathy (dated by TCRdb to about 2019). Regarding the study in general: Peripheral blood was sampled at the time of initial diagnosis, prior to any treatment. To identify distinguishing TCR V-J signatures, a discovery cohort of around 100 patients was used, comprising approximately 40 with Graves' ophthalmopathy and about 59 with stable Graves' hyperthyroidism. An independent validation cohort of about 19 hyperthyroidism patients and about 15 patients who later progressed to ophthalmopathy tested prospective prediction of ophthalmopathy. The approximately 98 discovery patients were randomly divided into training and test sets at a 7:3 ratio. In roughly six Graves' hyperthyroidism patients, the study also compared T-cell repertoires from thyroid tissue with T-cell repertoires from blood. Following sampling, methimazole starting at 30 mg daily was given to hyperthyroidism patients, and high-dose intravenous methylprednisolone was given to ophthalmopathy patients. According to the paper, TCR Vbeta CDR3 sequencing was carried out on approximately 140 peripheral blood samples, which came from 40 to 45 ophthalmopathy, about 75 hyperthyroidism and roughly 17 progressor patients.

Stable Graves' hyperthyroidism was defined as no progression to ophthalmopathy during 18 months of follow-up. Hyperthyroidism patients were newly diagnosed, had a disease duration of under 2 months, and were aged 18 to 65 years. Exclusion was applied to patients with uncontrolled infections, other autoimmune diseases, pregnancy or lactation. Clinical symptoms, serum thyroxine and TRAb, thyroid ultrasound, and orbital computed tomography formed the basis for the diagnoses. PBMCs were separated from 7.5 to 10 ml of fresh peripheral blood using Ficoll-Paque density gradient centrifugation. Total RNA was extracted with Trizol reagent, and quality was checked on an Agilent 2100 Bioanalyzer. Broader findings and caveats from the paper: A model built on a 13 V-J signature distinguished ophthalmopathy from stable hyperthyroidism, reaching around 90% sensitivity and about 81% specificity in cross-validation and 80%/75% in testing. Most expanded thyroid clonotypes (frequency above 0.001) were also detected in blood, suggesting blood repertoires may reflect thyroid immune responses. In validation, the model predicted progression to ophthalmopathy a median of 6.5 months before onset, with about 71% sensitivity and roughly 72% specificity. Sample size was not statistically predetermined, and blinding of investigators to group allocation was not performed.

TCR beta CDR3 regions were amplified from RNA transcripts. The first round of RT-PCR for the TCR CDR3 was performed with the HTBI primer set and the Qiagen OneStep RT-PCR kit. Libraries were constructed in a second round of multiplex PCR, after which size selection and purification were carried out. The libraries were sequenced on an Illumina HiSeq2000 using paired-end 100 bp reads. The published analysis was carried out like this. SOAPnuke was used to process the raw data, removing reads that contained adapters or uncalled bases, had a mean Phred below 15, or lacked an exact match to the constant primer or identifier. COPE v1.2.5 was used to merge the high-quality paired reads, and each unique nucleotide sequence was defined as a clonotype. MiTCR v1.1 was used to align clonotypes to the IMGT TRBV, TRBD and TRBJ reference segments. Only V-J combinations with frequency above 0.0001, covering about 99% of repertoires, were analysed. The TCS score was defined as F50 (clonal expansion) divided by E x V (chaos), with BLOSUM62-based TCRdist calculated between CDR3 peptides within each V-J. Welch's t-statistics and random forest reduced around 520 V-J features to under 15, which were used in a naive Bayes classifier (R e1071). Starting from the raw public reads, TCRdb applied fastp trimming at Q25, assembled clones with MiXCR and retained in-frame beta chains. Each CDR3 protein gets just one entry, which takes the most common genes and DNA from the rows behind it. The V and J calls were determined by TCRdb, not by the authors. Within this sample are around 500,000 distinct CDR3 sequences, with under 15% of them counted one time only. About 17% of the sample comes from the top ten.

Specimen: blood. The clonotype originates from a woman aged 18-29 years with Graves' hyperthyroidism. The chain couples TRBV7-8 to TRBJ2-7, and TRBD1 aligns with 7 junction nucleotides. The CDR3 loop reads CASSLVRNRGRNYEQYF. In nucleotides, the sequence is TGTGCCAGCAGCTTAGTTCGGAACAGGGGTCGAAACTACGAGCAGTACTTC.